The source of this T cell receptor beta chain is a study of T cell responses to AZD1222 COVID-19 vaccine. This clone was seen only once. Only in-frame clones appear in the TCRdb table, and some are missing; sequencing was by immunoSEQ multiplex PCR. The sample lists 85,000 to 100,000 clones; just over 90% were seen once. J gave up 0 bases and V 3 bases, and 8 bases lay outside the gene matches. This CDR3 has 17 residues. Germline V gene sequence: CDR1 MDHEN, CDR2 SYDVKM. The clonotype was recovered from an adult who received the AZD1222 COVID-19 vaccine. The sample consisted of peripheral blood, taken 28 days after the second AZD1222 dose. The gene calls are TRBV28 and TRBJ1-5; 7 bases match TRBD1. CDR3 sequence reads: CASSLDSGTDSNQPQHF. The CDR3 nucleotides read TGTGCCAGCAGTTTGGACTCCGGGACAGATAGCAATCAGCCCCAGCATTTT.